This entry describes one TCR beta chain. The antigen is not known. Since no conserved phenylalanine or tryptophan closes the CDR3, a read error is the likely cause. This sample was taken from a study of tumor and adjacent non-tumor tissue in lung cancer. Overall study: Aged roughly 30 to 76 years, patients included 9 to 11 men and roughly 5 women with stage I to III disease. Each sample yielded approximately 4.2 million productive TCRbeta reads on average. General study findings and limits: Significantly higher TCR diversity was found in tumor than normal lung.

No cell sorting was done before RNA was extracted from the tissue. Distant lung tissue was collected more than 3 cm away from the tumor edge. Three rounds of nested PCR, following a modified ARM-PCR protocol, produced the TCRbeta library. TCRdb fed the multiplex PCR reads into MiXCR, producing one record per CDR3 protein. The sample lists 110,000 or so distinct CDR3 sequences; 62% were seen once. The source of this sequence is a man aged 60-69 years with non-small cell lung cancer. Sequencing used distant non-tumor lung tissue.

This CDR3 is CASSSTNTQYS. The CDR3 bases are TGTGCCAGCAGTTCTACGAATACGCAGTATTCT. The chain carries TRBV10-2 and TRBJ2-3, with unresolved D. The CDR3 totals 11 residues. Germline V gives CDR1 WSHSY, CDR2 SAAADI.